This T cell receptor beta chain was recovered during a study of T cell repertoires in cytomegalovirus infection. The CDR3 has 13 amino acids. The V gene lost 2 bases and the J gene lost 8 bases, with 9 bases spanning the gap. CDR1 is MGHRA and CDR2 is YSYEKL in the germline V gene. TCRdb used MiXCR to reprocess the reads, holding one entry per CDR3 protein. Of approximately 400,000 distinct CDR3 sequences listed, approximately 31% are singletons. This clonotype was observed many times. The TCR comes from a human donor in good health (CMV status not recorded). Some clones in this sample may be carry-over from other donors' samples. Input material: PBMCs. J is TRBJ1-4 and V is TRBV4-1; no clear D gene. CDR3 nucleotides: TGCGCCAGCAGCCAAACACAATGGGAAAAACTGTTTTTT. The encoded protein is CASSQTQWEKLFF.